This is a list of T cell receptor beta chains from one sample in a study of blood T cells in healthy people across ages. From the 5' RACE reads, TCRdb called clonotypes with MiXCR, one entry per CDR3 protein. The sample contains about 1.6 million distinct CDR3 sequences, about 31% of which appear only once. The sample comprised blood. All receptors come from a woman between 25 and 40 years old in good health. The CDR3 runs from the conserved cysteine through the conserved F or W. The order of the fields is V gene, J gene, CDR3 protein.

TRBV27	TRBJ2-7	CASRLTGAPDEQYF
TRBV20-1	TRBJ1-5	CSAGGPVQSQPQHF
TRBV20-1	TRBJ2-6	CSASDFRGANVLTF
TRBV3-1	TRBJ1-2	CASSQQTGGAGYTF
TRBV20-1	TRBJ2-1	CSARRREGGYNEQFF
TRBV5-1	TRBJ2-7	CASSPRTSGLLEQYF
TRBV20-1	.	CSARDQAGAYEQYF
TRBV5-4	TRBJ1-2	CASSLVYGTGKVYGYTF
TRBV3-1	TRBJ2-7	CASSQAEEREFFEQYF
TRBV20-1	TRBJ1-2	CSARDIDKGDGYTF
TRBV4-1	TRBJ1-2	CASSHPGTGVYGYTF
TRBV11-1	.	CASSPWRGVSSYNEQYF
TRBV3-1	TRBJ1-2	CASSQWFQGDSNYGYTF
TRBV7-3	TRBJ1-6	CASSLTSTYNSPLHF
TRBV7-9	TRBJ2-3	CASSLASSGGTGTDTQYF
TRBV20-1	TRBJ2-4	CGVGGRSKNIQYF
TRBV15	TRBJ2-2	CATSRDFITGELFF
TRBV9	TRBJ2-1	CASSVELLAAYNEQFF
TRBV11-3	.	CASSPPGGDRVDEQYF
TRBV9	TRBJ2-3	CASSPRRITDTQYF
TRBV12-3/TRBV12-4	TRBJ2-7	CASSYAPTLAGLSYEQYF
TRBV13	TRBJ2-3	CASSSTGQGTTDTQYF
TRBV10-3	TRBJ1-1	CAISESNGGWAEAFF
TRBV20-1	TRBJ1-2	CSTPAKYGYTF
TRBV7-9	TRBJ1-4	CASSLGTPLTGTVREKLFF
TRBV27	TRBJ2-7	CASSYAMWREGGYEQYF
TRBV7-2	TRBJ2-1	CASSPSGQGDNEQFF
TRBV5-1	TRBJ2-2	CASSLGRENTGELFF
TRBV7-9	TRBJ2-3	CASSPGLAGGSKQYF
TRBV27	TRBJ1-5	CASKGQGEAQPQHF
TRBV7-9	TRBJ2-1	CASSPTRLALYNEQFF
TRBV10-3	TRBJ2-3	CAISNTEDTQYF
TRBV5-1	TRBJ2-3	CASATGGRSPTDTQYF
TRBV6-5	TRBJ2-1	CASSYAAAGHIRLFF
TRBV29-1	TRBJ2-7	CSVETGSGGDEQYF
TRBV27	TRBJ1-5	CASRRQGATGQPQHF
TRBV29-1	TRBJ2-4	CSVVVAGAKNIQYF
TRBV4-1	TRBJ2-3	CASSQRVGTDTQYF
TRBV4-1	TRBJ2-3	CASSPQTGYDTQYF
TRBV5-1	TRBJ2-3	CASSTRTNPDTDTQYF
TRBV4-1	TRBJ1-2	CASSQEASTALYGYTF
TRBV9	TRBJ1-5	CASSVGVFSGGGSYNQPQHF
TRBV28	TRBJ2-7	CASSLWMTSGGAHEQYF
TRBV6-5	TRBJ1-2	CASSSQGDYTF
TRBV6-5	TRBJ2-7	CASSGSLPSYEQYF
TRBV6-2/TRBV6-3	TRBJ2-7	CASSVLAGGGSYEQYF
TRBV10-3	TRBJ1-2	CAISESPRGDYTF
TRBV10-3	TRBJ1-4	CAISESTGRGEKRFF
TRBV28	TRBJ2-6	CASTTAARSGANVLTF
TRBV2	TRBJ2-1	CASSATSDEQSF
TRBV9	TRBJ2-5	CASSSLEETQYF
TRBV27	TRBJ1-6	CASSSTGPNSPLHF
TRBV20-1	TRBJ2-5	CSARTGAIGETQYF
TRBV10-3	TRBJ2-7	CAISVVGRTYEQYF